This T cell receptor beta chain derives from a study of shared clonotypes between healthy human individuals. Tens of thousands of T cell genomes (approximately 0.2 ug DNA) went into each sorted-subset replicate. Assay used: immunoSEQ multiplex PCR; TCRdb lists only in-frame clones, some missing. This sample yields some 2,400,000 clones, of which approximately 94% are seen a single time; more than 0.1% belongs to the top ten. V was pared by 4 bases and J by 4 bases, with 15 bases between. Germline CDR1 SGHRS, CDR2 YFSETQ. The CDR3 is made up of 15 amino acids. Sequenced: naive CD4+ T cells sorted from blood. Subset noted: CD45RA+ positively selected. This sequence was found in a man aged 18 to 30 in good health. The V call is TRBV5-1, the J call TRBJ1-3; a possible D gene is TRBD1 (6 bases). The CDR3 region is CASSVSGTMGNTIYF. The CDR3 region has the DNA TGCGCCAGCAGCGTCTCCGGGACAATGGGAAACACCATATATTTT.